These 25 T cell receptor beta chains were all obtained from the same sample, sequenced in a study of cytomegalovirus exposure and HLA in healthy donors. Primers: 60 Vbeta forward and 13 Jbeta reverse. Method: immunoSEQ multiplex PCR; TCRdb's copy keeps in-frame clones and lacks some. Among 150,000 to 200,000 clones listed, 10% to 15% were seen once. Material: PBMCs. The receptors originated from a middle-aged man in good health and CMV-seropositive.

This clone has only a few counts. The V gene is TRBV11-2, the J gene TRBJ1-1; possible D gene TRBD1, 6 bases. Germline CDR1 reads SGHAT; CDR2 reads FQNNGV. This CDR3 contains 11 residues. The V end lost 7 bases, the J end lost 11 bases, and 14 bases lay between the germline ends. Here the CDR3 DNA reads TGTGCCAGCAACGAACAGGGTTGGGCTTTCTTT. This encodes CASNEQGWAFF.

The sample holds a few counts of this clone. The chain employs TRBV7-2 and TRBJ1-2; D gene ambiguous. CDR1 and CDR2 (germline): SGHTA, FQGNSA. This CDR3 has 12 amino acids. Trimming removed 4 bases at V and 5 bases at J, with 8 bases between. The CDR3 protein is CASSSDTYGYTF. As DNA, the CDR3 is TGTGCCAGCAGCTCAGACACTTATGGCTACACCTTC.

This clone has just a few counts. The chain has TRBV27 and TRBJ1-2; 8 nucleotides align to TRBD1. Trimming removed 2 bases from V and 8 bases from J; junction bases left unmatched: 7. The CDR3 is 14 amino acids. Germline V gives CDR1 MNHEY, CDR2 SMNVEV (reference sequence). The CDR3 DNA follows: TGTGCCAGCAGTTTACCGGGACAGGTTGGAGGCTACACCTTC. This translates into CASSLPGQVGGYTF.

V gene TRBV19 combines with J gene TRBJ2-2, with 10 nucleotides matching TRBD1. The length of the CDR3 is 15 residues. Trimming took 6 bases from V and 2 from J; bases not matched to a gene: 3. The germline gives CDR1 LNHDA, CDR2 SQIVND (reference sequence). In nucleotides, the CDR3 is TGTGCCAGTAGGGACAGGGGGGGTAACACCGGGGAGCTGTTTTTT. This encodes CASRDRGGNTGELFF. Based on the CDR3 plus reference TRBV19 and TRBJ2-2, the full variable domain is DGGITQSPKYLFRKEGQNVTLSCEQNLNHDAMYWYRQDPGQGLRLIYYSQIVNDFQKGDIAEGYSVSREKKESFPLTVTSAQKNPTAFYLCASRDRGGNTGELFFGEGSRLTVL.

This clone was observed a few times. The chain combines TRBV14 with TRBJ1-1; tentatively, D is TRBD1 (5 bases). CDR1 is SGHDN, CDR2 FVKESK, per germline. CDR3 size: 15 residues. Trimming removed 4 bases from V and 3 bases from J, with 15 bases in between. The chain's CDR3 is CASSLAVRGDTEAFF. The CDR3 DNA sequence: TGTGCCAGCAGCCTCGCGGTGCGGGGGGACACTGAAGCTTTCTTT.

The chain carries TRBV27 and TRBJ2-2; D uncertain. With 0 bases removed from V and 1 base from J, the gap between germline ends came to 15 bases. The CDR3 extends over 18 amino acids. CDR1 MNHEY and CDR2 SMNVEV come from the germline V gene (reference sequence). The CDR3 region is CASSLSSGHAQNTGELFF. The CDR3 DNA reads TGTGCCAGCAGTTTATCATCAGGCCATGCCCAGAACACCGGGGAGCTGTTTTTT.

The genes are TRBV28 and TRBJ1-5; tentatively, D is TRBD1 (6 bases). The CDR3 has 14 amino acids. Germline CDR1 reads MDHEN; CDR2 reads SYDVKM. The V end lost 3 bases, the J end lost 4 bases, and 10 bases lay between the germline ends. In nucleotides, the CDR3 is TGTGCCAGCAGTTTGAGCAGGGGAAATCAGCCCCAGCATTTT. This gives the protein CASSLSRGNQPQHF.

The chain has TRBV7-2 and TRBJ1-1; D gene unclear. Germline assignment: CDR1 SGHTA and CDR2 FQGNSA. V lost 1 base and J 0 bases, leaving 9 bases between the germline ends. The CDR3 length is 15 residues. For the CDR3, the DNA is TGTGCCAGCAGCTTAGGACAAGATCTGAACACTGAAGCTTTCTTT. The encoded protein is CASSLGQDLNTEAFF.

This clone was observed a few times. The chain employs TRBV6-1 and TRBJ1-5; D gene uncertain. This CDR3 contains 17 residues. Trimming cost V 1 base and J 0 bases, with 13 bases left between them. CDR1 and CDR2 (germline): MNHNS, SASEGT. CDR3 sequence: CASSEGAGLYSNQPQHF. CDR3 DNA sequence: TGTGCCAGCAGTGAAGGGGCAGGTCTTTATAGCAATCAGCCCCAGCATTTT.

This clone has a handful of counts. This chain connects TRBV27 to TRBJ2-1; 12 bases map to TRBD2. The CDR3 extends over 15 amino acids. The V segment lost 7 bases and the J segment 8 bases; nucleotides outside the gene matches: 9. From germline, CDR1 is MNHEY and CDR2 SMNVEV (reference sequence). The CDR3 nucleotides are TGTGCCAGCACGGACCCTAGCGGGGGGGCTGATGAGCAGTTCTTC. Amino acid sequence: CASTDPSGGADEQFF.

V gene TRBV5-4 combines with J gene TRBJ1-6; D perhaps matches TRBD1 (5 bases). The germline V and J ends were trimmed by 7 bases and 8 bases, with 16 bases remaining between them. Germline assignment: CDR1 SGHNT and CDR2 YYREEE (reference sequence). The CDR3 covers 14 residues. The CDR3 here is CASGREGRDSPLHF. DNA for the CDR3: TGTGCCAGCGGCCGGGAGGGGCGTGATTCACCCCTCCACTTT.

The V call is TRBV11-3, the J call TRBJ1-6, with no clear D. This CDR3 comprises 12 residues. The germline gives CDR1 SGHNT, CDR2 YENEEA. The V end lost 5 bases, the J end lost 7 bases, and 6 bases lay between the germline ends. CDR3 nucleotides: TGTGCCAGCAGCCCGGGAAATTCACCCCTCCACTTT. It translates to CASSPGNSPLHF.

This chain joins TRBV6-1 and TRBJ1-2; D gene ambiguous. Germline CDR1 and CDR2: MNHNS and SASEGT. This CDR3 has 14 residues. The V end was cut by 2 bases, the J end by 6 bases, with 13 bases between. The CDR3 loop reads CASSERSAPNGYTF. As DNA, the CDR3 is TGTGCCAGCAGTGAACGGAGTGCCCCAAATGGCTACACCTTC.

This clone was counted between two and nine times. The chain employs TRBV2 and TRBJ1-2, with a tentative D call TRBD1 (6 bases). Trimming removed 1 base at V and 4 bases at J, with 13 bases between. The CDR3 has 15 residues. Germline V gene sequence: CDR1 SNHLY, CDR2 FYNNEI. Written as DNA, the CDR3 is TGTGCCAGCAGTGAAGATCGGGGGGGCGTCTATGGCTACACCTTC. It specifies CASSEDRGGVYGYTF.

CDR3 loop: CASSPGTSGNMETQYF. The DNA of the CDR3 is TGTGCCAGCAGCCCTGGGACTAGCGGGAATATGGAGACCCAGTACTTC. The chain recombines TRBV9 with TRBJ2-5; 13 bases are shared with TRBD2. Germline V gives CDR1 SGDLS, CDR2 YYNGEE. The CDR3 is 16 residues long. V lost 4 bases, J lost 5 bases, and 8 bases stayed unmatched.

The rearrangement links TRBV6-1 to TRBJ1-3, with a weak D call TRBD1 (6 bases). The V end lost 4 bases, the J end lost 0 bases, and 10 bases lay between the germline ends. The germline gives CDR1 MNHNS, CDR2 SASEGT. The CDR3 loop spans 15 amino acids. CDR3 nucleotide sequence: TGTGCCAGCAGTGTCGGACAGCTCTCTGGAAACACCATATATTTT. Amino acid sequence: CASSVGQLSGNTIYF.

The rearrangement uses TRBV7-9 and TRBJ2-5; the match to TRBD1 covers 9 bases. The germline V gene has CDR1 SEHNR and CDR2 FQNEAQ (reference sequence). Trimming took 0 bases from V and 5 from J; bases not matched to a gene: 7. The CDR3 covers 16 residues. The CDR3 bases are TGTGCCAGCAGCTTAGCGCTGACAGGGGGGGACGAGACCCAGTACTTC. Residues: CASSLALTGGDETQYF. Complete variable domain (other parts from reference TRBV7-9 and TRBJ2-5): DTGVSQNPRHKITKRGQNVTFRCDPISEHNRLYWYRQTLGQGPEFLTYFQNEAQLEKSRLLSDRFSAERPKGSFSTLEIQRTEQGDSAMYLCASSLALTGGDETQYFGPGTRLLVL.

This clone was seen a few times. The rearrangement uses TRBV6-5 and TRBJ2-1, with no clear D. V was trimmed by 4 bases and J by 0 bases, leaving 4 bases between them. The CDR3 has 13 amino acids. Germline V gives CDR1 MNHEY, CDR2 SVGAGI. The CDR3 nucleotides are TGTGCCAGCAGTTGGAGCTCCTACAATGAGCAGTTCTTC. Residues: CASSWSSYNEQFF.

J is TRBJ2-2 and V is TRBV6-5; a possible D gene is TRBD1 (5 bases). Germline V gives CDR1 MNHEY, CDR2 SVGAGI. The CDR3 is 15 residues long. V lost 6 bases, J lost 8 bases, and 19 bases lay in between. The CDR3, as DNA: TGTGCCAGCAGCCTCACCACGTCAGGGTCTGGGGAGCTGTTTTTT. Residues: CASSLTTSGSGELFF.

The CDR3 loop reads CASSRGQGAIGYTF. The CDR3 DNA reads as TGTGCCAGTAGCCGAGGACAGGGGGCAATTGGCTACACCTTC. V is TRBV19 and J is TRBJ1-2; the match to TRBD1 covers 11 bases. Germline loops: CDR1 LNHDA, CDR2 SQIVND (reference sequence). Trimming at V came to 6 bases and at J to 7 bases, leaving 7 bases not matched to a gene. This CDR3 region has 14 residues. Looking up the rest from reference TRBV19 and TRBJ1-2 gives the full variable domain: DGGITQSPKYLFRKEGQNVTLSCEQNLNHDAMYWYRQDPGQGLRLIYYSQIVNDFQKGDIAEGYSVSREKKESFPLTVTSAQKNPTAFYLCASSRGQGAIGYTFGSGTRLTVV.

The V gene is TRBV5-5, the J gene TRBJ2-5, with 8 bases lining up with TRBD1. This CDR3 region has 16 residues. Germline assignment: CDR1 SGHKS and CDR2 YYEKEE (reference sequence). The trim removed 2 bases at V and 1 base at J, leaving 7 bases unmatched. The CDR3 nucleotides read TGTGCCAGCAGCTTCGGACAGGGCCACCTCCAAGAGACCCAGTACTTC. Its protein product is CASSFGQGHLQETQYF. The full variable domain, its missing parts supplied by reference TRBV5-5 and TRBJ2-5, is DAGVTQSPTHLIKTRGQQVTLRCSPISGHKSVSWYQQVLGQGPQFIFQYYEKEERGRGNFPDRFSARQFPNYSSELNVNALLLGDSALYLCASSFGQGHLQETQYFGPGTRLLVL.

This clone was recorded a few times. J is TRBJ2-5 and V is TRBV4-1; 10 nucleotides match TRBD2. Germline assignment: CDR1 MGHRA and CDR2 YSYEKL. After removal of 0 bases from V and 5 bases from J, the junction contained 6 bases not matched to a gene. The CDR3 covers 16 residues. CDR3 in DNA: TGCGCCAGCAGCCAAGATACCGGGACTAGCGTTGAGACCCAGTACTTC. Translation gives CASSQDTGTSVETQYF.

The chain carries TRBV7-6 and TRBJ2-7, with D perhaps TRBD1 (5 bases). From germline, CDR1 is SGHVS and CDR2 FNYEAQ. The CDR3 spans 16 residues. The ends were cut back, 5 bases at V and 3 bases at J, with 20 bases in the middle. For the CDR3, the DNA is TGTGCCAGCAGCGCCCCCAGGGTCTGTCTCGTCTACGAGCAGTACGTC. The encoded protein is CASSAPRVCLVYEQYV.

This clone has a handful of counts. This chain links TRBV4-3 with TRBJ2-1, with 8 bases lining up with TRBD2. CDR3 length: 17 residues. V trimming: 0 bases; J trimming: 3 bases; junction bases outside the gene matches: 7. Germline V CDR1 and CDR2: LGHNA, YSLEER. The CDR3 DNA sequence: TGCGCCAGCAGCCAAGATCAGCGAGCGGGGGTCTACAATGAGCAGTTCTTC. Amino acid sequence: CASSQDQRAGVYNEQFF.

The genes are TRBV19 and TRBJ2-2; 11 bases are a match to TRBD1. Germline-derived CDR1 and CDR2 are LNHDA and SQIVND (reference sequence). This CDR3 is built from 16 residues. The trim removed 6 bases at V and 4 bases at J, leaving 7 bases unmatched. CDR3 DNA sequence: TGTGCCAGTAGGCACCTAGGGACAGGGGGCACCGGGGAGCTGTTTTTT. Translating it yields CASRHLGTGGTGELFF.